This TCR beta chain was observed in a study of response to subunit inactivated influenza vaccine. TCRdb re-analysed the RT-PCR reads in MiXCR, keeping a single row per CDR3 protein. The data hold under 800,000 distinct CDR3 sequences, with around 14% observed a single time. The CDR3 covers 12 residues. Germline CDR1 reads MNHNS; CDR2 reads SASEGT. Deletions cut 8 bases from V and 3 bases from J, with 11 bases between. Points on this clonotype: Its antigen is unknown.

General study findings and limits: That few new T cells are recruited by each seasonal influenza vaccination was the authors' suggestion.

The chain has TRBV6-1 and TRBJ2-7; TRBD1 is a possible D gene (6 bases). The sample consisted of PBMCs from blood, taken roughly 15 days before vaccination. The TCR originated in a man aged 45-65 years who received an inactivated influenza vaccine. The CDR3 coding sequence is TGTGCCAGCCAGGGGCACTTCTACGAGCAGTACTTC. As protein: CASQGHFYEQYF.